The subject of this entry is one TCR beta chain. The sample originates from a study of STAT5B mutations in CD4+ large granular lymphocyte leukemia. Per the original data handling: Lowest detectable productive clonotype frequency was 2.59 x 10-5. This table comes from immunoSEQ multiplex PCR, and its TCRdb copy is limited to in-frame clones, with some not included. V and J calls and clone size come straight from that table; D and trimming were deduced from the DNA. The sample yields 45,000 or so clones, 70% to 90% seen once. This sequence was found in a human donor in good health. Material: CD4+ T cells from blood buffy coats.

CDR3 DNA sequence: TGTGCCAGCAGCTTGGCGGTCCGGACGGGGGATTGGGCTTTCTTT. Protein: CASSLAVRTGDWAFF. The V gene is TRBV5-5, the J gene TRBJ1-1; D is perhaps TRBD1 (5 bases). V lost 0 bases and J lost 11, with 20 bases in between. Germline V gene data show CDR1 as SGHKS and CDR2 as YYEKEE (reference sequence). The CDR3 totals 15 residues.